This T cell receptor (beta chain) is drawn from a study of shared clonotypes between healthy human individuals (dated by TCRdb to the early 2020s). About the investigation overall: The cohort included a few men and a couple of women between 18 and 49 years of age. Each donor's leukapheresis produced roughly between about 0.9 and 9.5 billion PBMCs. To increase sequencing depth and limit assay-specific biases, different laboratories used diverse techniques to prepare libraries and sequence TCR repertoires. For each donor, three plates each were used for CD4 naive and CD4 memory, two plates were used for CD8 naive, and one plate was used for CD8 memory. Blood TCR repertoires of five healthy adults were deeply sequenced to estimate repertoire size and the extent of clonotype sharing between individuals.

The full study reports these points: Sharing across a handful of donors was observed for roughly 5% of naive CD4, less than 4% of naive CD8, about 2.3% of memory CD4, and about 0.4% of memory CD8 clonotypes. Pairwise subsampling led to the expectation that sequencing depth would affect the degree of clonotype sharing among donors. The small number of donors limited the genetic and exposure-history diversity represented. Higher generation probabilities were observed for clonotypes shared by all four sorted-subset donors than for non-shared clonotypes. Sampling was limited to blood, and TCR repertoires in tissue likely differ from TCR repertoires in blood. Rarefaction of sorted-subset datasets indicated incomplete sequencing despite the large sequencing depth. Naive subsets generally had larger estimated clonotype richness than memory subsets did.

Donors were healthy HIV-negative adults with no recently reported acute infections or vaccinations. Every donor was a Caucasian adult living in Nashville, Tennessee, USA. CD4+ T cells were enriched by magnetic negative selection; naive cells were then positively selected on CD45RA, and the negative fraction formed the memory subset. Blood was obtained by leukapheresis, after which PBMCs were separated by Ficoll-Histopaque density gradient centrifugation and cryopreserved in liquid nitrogen vapor phase. Purity and quantity of every magnetically sorted T cell population were checked by analytical flow cytometry. From each sorted fraction, genomic DNA was isolated and quantified by UV absorbance on a Nanodrop 2000c. TCR CDR3 regions were amplified from genomic DNA by multiplex PCR using the deep immunoSEQ assay. Extracted genomic DNA from each cell subset was distributed evenly across all wells of several immunoSEQ 96-well plates, and each plate was treated as a replicate. Each replicate PCR for sorted subsets received 200 ng genomic DNA, equal to roughly 29,000 T cell genomes. Purified libraries were quantified with a Qubit 3.0 fluorometer, sized on a Bioanalyzer 2100, and re-quantified with the KAPA Library Quantification kit. A separate single-read 150-cycle Illumina NextSeq 550 flow cell was used to sequence each immunoSEQ 96-well plate. As for the original processing: Because the immunoSEQ output included only junctional sequences and no quality scores, the filtering could not be the same as the filtering used for full-length reads. To assign V/J genes and CDR3, sequences were annotated against IMGT germline references using PyIR, a Python wrapper for IgBLAST v1.9. Reads were filtered out if the reads had weak V/J assignments (E-value above 1e-6), no CDR3, stop codons, out-of-frame junctions, or ambiguous translated residues. V3J clonotypes were defined as sequences sharing the same inferred V gene, J gene, and CDR3 amino acid sequence. To compute the percentage overlap between repertoires, the number of shared unique clonotypes was divided by the size of the smaller repertoire. RTK rarefaction, the Chao1 estimator, and Recon v2.1 estimates of unobserved clonotypes were used to assess repertoire richness. For all TCRbeta clonotypes obtained by the gDNA method from a few donors, generation probabilities were computed with OLGA. Imported from immuneACCESS, the table was reduced by TCRdb to in-frame sequences with V and J called. These copies leave out some clones; in studies compared against another copy, an unresolved V gene accounts for under half, and the cause of the remainder is not known. Clone size and the V and J calls come from that table; the DNA yielded D and trimming. This sample gives 600,000 to 800,000 clones in total; just under 75% of them show up just once. Less than 2% of the sample is held by the ten biggest clonotypes.

From the germline V gene, CDR1 is KGHSH and CDR2 is LQKENI. From V the trimming removes 0 bases and from J it removes 7 bases, while the gene matches leave 8 bases of the junction unaccounted for. CDR3 length: 15 amino acids, cysteine to phenylalanine. Left in the record is the CDR3 DNA by itself, 45 bases read in frame from the first base. In regard to this clone: Its antigen has not been determined. Base quality data are lacking; no much larger clone is found one base away.

This TCR came from a woman in her twenties or thirties in good health. The specimen was memory CD4+ T cells sorted from blood. Explained via the paper, the cell subset or site label denotes: CD45RA-negative fraction. The receptor chain draws on TRBV18 and TRBJ1-2; 7 bases in the junction line up with TRBD1. The DNA sequence is TGTGCCAGCTCACCACCGGGACAGTGGGGATTTGGCTACACCTTC. Its protein is CASSPPGQWGFGYTF.